This is a list of T cell receptor beta chains from one sample in a study of blood T cells in healthy people across ages. A single record per CDR3 protein comes from TCRdb applying MiXCR to the 5' RACE reads. The sample contains 600,000 or so distinct CDR3 sequences, around 31% of which appear only once. Material for sequencing was blood. Receptors originate from an elderly woman in good health. Both conserved end residues are part of each CDR3. The D gene is left open where the match is weak. Only part of the rows carry a size: once, few, many, or a class if the clone is expanded.

v_call,d_call,j_call,clone_size,cdr3_nt,cdr3_aa
TRBV7-2,-,TRBJ2-1,many,TGTGCCAGCAGCTTAGCGAGCCTTGAGCAGTTCTTC,CASSLASLEQFF
TRBV18,-,TRBJ1-2,few,TGTGCCAGCTCGTCCAACAGGGACAACTATGGCTACACCTTC,CASSSNRDNYGYTF
TRBV4-3,-,TRBJ2-7,many,TGCGCCAGCAGCCAAGATAGCGGCGGAGACTACGAGCAGTACTTC,CASSQDSGGDYEQYF
TRBV7-9,TRBD1,TRBJ2-5,-,TGTGCCAGCAGCCCCCCCGGACAGGGTATGGAGACCCAGTACTTC,CASSPPGQGMETQYF
TRBV7-2,TRBD1,TRBJ2-5,many,TGTGCCAGCAGCCTTACCGGGACAGCTCAAGAGACCCAGTACTTC,CASSLTGTAQETQYF
TRBV7-2,-,TRBJ2-7,medium-sized,TGTGCCAGCAGCTTAGCGGGGGGTACCTACGAGCAGTACTTC,CASSLAGGTYEQYF
TRBV28,TRBD1,TRBJ2-7,once,TGTGCCAGCAGTTCCTCGGGACAGGGCGACAATGAGCAGTACTTC,CASSSSGQGDNEQYF
TRBV18,-,TRBJ1-1,-,TGTGCCTGCTCACTTACAACGAACACTGAAGCTTTCTTT,CACSLTTNTEAFF
TRBV7-2,-,TRBJ2-2,-,TGTGCCAGCAGCGCGAACCCCTCAGGGGCCGGGGAGCTGTTTTTT,CASSANPSGAGELFF
TRBV5-6,-,TRBJ2-5,-,TGTGCCAGCTCACGGGGGGCGTTGGGTGAGACCCAGTACTTC,CASSRGALGETQYF
TRBV11-2,-,TRBJ2-3,few,TGTGCCAGCAGCTTAAAACGGGACCAGGCTTGGGATACGCAGTATTTT,CASSLKRDQAWDTQYF
TRBV10-3,-,TRBJ2-7,medium-sized,TGTGCCATTGGCGGTGGCAGCTACGAGCAGTACTTC,CAIGGGSYEQYF
TRBV7-2,TRBD2,TRBJ2-7,-,TGTGCCAGCAGCCGTAGCGGGGGGCAATACAATGGGCAGTACTTC,CASSRSGGQYNGQYF
TRBV6-6,TRBD2,TRBJ2-1,many,TGTGCCAGCAGTTACTTTAACTCCCAGCGGGGGAGGAATGAGCAGTTCTTC,CASSYFNSQRGRNEQFF
TRBV7-9,TRBD1,TRBJ1-1,many,TGTGCCAGCATCGACAGGGCGTTCTCTGAAGCTTTCTTT,CASIDRAFSEAFF
TRBV7-6,-,TRBJ1-5,many,TGTGCCAGCAGTCGGGGTGGCAATCAGCCCCAGCATTTT,CASSRGGNQPQHF
TRBV12-3/TRBV12-4,TRBD1,TRBJ2-3,many,TGTGCCAGCAGTTTATGGGACAGGGGATTCGCAGATACGCAGTATTTT,CASSLWDRGFADTQYF
TRBV9,-,TRBJ1-2,-,TGTGCCAGCAGCGTTCGACAGGACTATGGCTACACCTTC,CASSVRQDYGYTF
TRBV5-6,TRBD2,TRBJ2-5,-,TGTGCCAGCAGCTCCCCTCTAGCGGGAGGAGCGGAGACCCAGTACTTC,CASSSPLAGGAETQYF
TRBV6-6,-,TRBJ2-1,many,TGTGCCAGCAGTTACTCGGGGATTGTCAATGAGCAGTTCTTC,CASSYSGIVNEQFF
TRBV4-1,TRBD1,TRBJ2-3,many,TGCGCCAGCAGCCCCCGGGACAGGGGGCAAACAGATACGCAGTATTTT,CASSPRDRGQTDTQYF
TRBV3-1,TRBD1,TRBJ1-1,many,TGTGCCAGCAGCCGCGACAGGGGGACTGAAGCTTTCTTT,CASSRDRGTEAFF
TRBV28,-,TRBJ2-4,-,TGTGCCAGCAGCCCGCAAAGGGGCAAAAACATTCAGTACTTC,CASSPQRGKNIQYF
TRBV5-4,-,TRBJ2-7,many,TGTGCCAGCAGCTGGGATAGTGACACCTACGAGCAGTACTTC,CASSWDSDTYEQYF
TRBV6-6,-,TRBJ2-2,-,TGTGCCAGCCGACAGGAGGGCACGAATGCCGGGGAGCTGTTTTTT,CASRQEGTNAGELFF
TRBV6-2/TRBV6-3,TRBD1,TRBJ1-5,many,TGTGCCAGCACCCACCCGACAGGGAATCAGCCCCAGCATTTT,CASTHPTGNQPQHF
TRBV30,-,TRBJ1-5,many,TGTGCCTGGAGTAGATATAGCAATCAGCCCCAGCATTTT,CAWSRYSNQPQHF
TRBV7-2,-,TRBJ2-7,-,TGTGCCAGCAGCTTAGCGCTCGGGAGCAGAGAGCAGTACTTC,CASSLALGSREQYF
TRBV7-9,-,TRBJ1-5,many,TGTGCCAGCAGCTTAGGATCTATAACAGGGTCGCGCCCTCAGCCCCAGCATTTT,CASSLGSITGSRPQPQHF
TRBV20-1,TRBD2,TRBJ2-1,many,TGCAGTGCTGGGTGGAGCGGGGGGACCTCCTACAATGAGCAGTTCTTC,CSAGWSGGTSYNEQFF
TRBV5-1,-,TRBJ1-1,-,TGCGCCAGCAGCCAAAGGCGAGGGTATGAGGAAGCTTTCTTT,CASSQRRGYEEAFF
TRBV7-2,TRBD2,TRBJ2-4,many,TGTGCCAGCAGCTTACTAGCGGGGGTAGGCAAAAACATTCAGTACTTC,CASSLLAGVGKNIQYF
TRBV7-9,-,TRBJ2-6,many,TGTGCCTCGGGGGTCCCTGGGGCCAACGTCCTGACTTTC,CASGVPGANVLTF
TRBV28,-,TRBJ2-5,many,TGTGCCAGCAGTTTCCGGGCCAGCGAGACCCAGTACTTC,CASSFRASETQYF
TRBV18,-,TRBJ2-7,few,TGTGCCAGCTCACCAGGGTCCAGGGAGACCCAGTACTTT,CASSPGSRETQYF
TRBV4-3,TRBD1,TRBJ1-2,-,TGCGCCAGCAGCCAAGGGTGGCAGGGGGGAAATGGCTACACCTTC,CASSQGWQGGNGYTF
TRBV3-1,TRBD1,TRBJ1-4,-,TGTGCCAGCAGCCAAGATCTCGTGACAGGGGCAAATGAAAAACTGTTTTTT,CASSQDLVTGANEKLFF
TRBV6-6,-,TRBJ1-2,-,TGTGCCAACCGAGACAGAGTCTATGGCTACACCTTC,CANRDRVYGYTF
TRBV7-9,TRBD2,TRBJ2-7,many,TGTGCCAGCAGCTTAGGGGGACTAGACTACGAGCAGTACTTC,CASSLGGLDYEQYF
TRBV20-1,TRBD2,TRBJ2-1,-,TGCAGTGCTAGAGATTGGCTAGCGGGTAATAGTGAGCAGTTCTTC,CSARDWLAGNSEQFF
TRBV7-2,-,TRBJ2-5,many,TGTGCCAGCAGTCTCGCGAAAGGGACGGAGGAGACCCAGTACTTC,CASSLAKGTEETQYF
TRBV11-2,TRBD2,TRBJ2-5,many,TGTGCCAGCAGCTCCCCCGGACTAGCGGAAGAGACCCAGTACTTC,CASSSPGLAEETQYF
TRBV5-1,-,TRBJ2-7,-,TGCGCCAGCAGCTTATCCCAGGAGTACGAGCAGTACTTC,CASSLSQEYEQYF
TRBV5-6,-,TRBJ1-1,-,TGTGCCAGCAGCCAGACATGTATGCAGACCAACACTGAAGCTTTCTTT,CASSQTCMQTNTEAFF
TRBV7-2,-,TRBJ1-1,once,TGTGCCAGCAGCTTAGTCCAGGGTAGGGCTGAAGCTTTCTTT,CASSLVQGRAEAFF
TRBV13,TRBD1,TRBJ2-7,many,TGTGCCAGCAGCAGGGGGACAGGGGCCGCTTACGAGCAGTACTTC,CASSRGTGAAYEQYF
TRBV30,TRBD1,TRBJ2-1,many,TGTGCCTGGAGTGGATTACCGACAGGGACATCCTACAATGAGCAGTTCTTC,CAWSGLPTGTSYNEQFF
TRBV20-1,-,TRBJ1-4,many,TGCAGTGCCCGTCGGGCCATTGAAAAACTGTTTTTT,CSARRAIEKLFF
TRBV7-2,-,TRBJ2-2,-,TGTGCCAGCAGCTTATTTCTGAGCGGGACCGGGGAGCTGTTTTTT,CASSLFLSGTGELFF
TRBV10-3,TRBD1,TRBJ2-7,many,TGTGCCATACAGGGGGCGTACGAGCAGTACTTC,CAIQGAYEQYF
TRBV5-1,-,TRBJ2-2,few,TGCGCCAGCAGCTTCACCGCCGGGACAACGGGGGAGCTGTTTTTT,CASSFTAGTTGELFF
TRBV20-1,-,TRBJ1-4,many,TGCAGTGCTAGTAGTAGTTTCCGTGAAAAACTGTTTTTT,CSASSSFREKLFF
TRBV6-6,-,TRBJ1-5,many,TGTGCCAGCAGTTACTCGACTGAGCCAGGGGTTCAGCCCCAGCATTTT,CASSYSTEPGVQPQHF
TRBV7-2,-,TRBJ1-3,once,TGTGCCAGCAGCATGACAGTTAGAGTGACCTCTGGAAACACCATATATTTT,CASSMTVRVTSGNTIYF